This TCR beta chain was recovered during a study of cytomegalovirus exposure and HLA in healthy donors. PCR primers comprised 60 Vbeta and 13 Jbeta primers. In the original processing: Among the unique TCR beta chains that a later analysis counted, about 85 million in all, about 11 million were shared. Profiling relied on immunoSEQ multiplex PCR, and the TCRdb table lists in-frame clones only, not all of them. V and J calls and clone size are given by that table; D and trimming were obtained from the DNA. The sample lists about 130,000 clones, roughly 80% occurring once. Points on this clone: No antigen is known for it.

Whole-study findings and limits: Across donors, presence/absence analyses took sequencing depth to be roughly uniform. The Asian-associated ancestry cluster reportedly had fewer N-insertions than the roughly 670-donor mean in a later analysis.

The CDR3 extends over 16 amino acids. V shed 4 bases and J 0 bases; nucleotides not matched to a gene: 3. From germline, CDR1 is LGHNA and CDR2 YSLEER. The sequenced sample was PBMCs. The clonotype originates from a middle-aged woman in good health and CMV-seropositive. The genes are TRBV4-3 and TRBJ2-1; TRBD2 matches at 10 bases. CDR3 residues: CASSPWTSGSYNEQFF. The CDR3 bases are TGCGCCAGCAGCCCCTGGACTAGCGGCTCCTACAATGAGCAGTTCTTC.